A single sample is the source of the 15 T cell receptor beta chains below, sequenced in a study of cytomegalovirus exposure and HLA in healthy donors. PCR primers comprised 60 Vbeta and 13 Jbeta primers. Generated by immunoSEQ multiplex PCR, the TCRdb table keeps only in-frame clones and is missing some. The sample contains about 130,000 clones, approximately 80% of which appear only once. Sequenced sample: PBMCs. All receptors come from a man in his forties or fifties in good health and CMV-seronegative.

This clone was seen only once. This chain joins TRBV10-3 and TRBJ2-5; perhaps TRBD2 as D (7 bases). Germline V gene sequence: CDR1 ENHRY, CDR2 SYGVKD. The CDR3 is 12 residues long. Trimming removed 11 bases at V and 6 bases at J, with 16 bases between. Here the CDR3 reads CASGGPQQTQYF. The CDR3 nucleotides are TGTGCCTCCGGGGGGCCACAACAGACCCAGTACTTC.

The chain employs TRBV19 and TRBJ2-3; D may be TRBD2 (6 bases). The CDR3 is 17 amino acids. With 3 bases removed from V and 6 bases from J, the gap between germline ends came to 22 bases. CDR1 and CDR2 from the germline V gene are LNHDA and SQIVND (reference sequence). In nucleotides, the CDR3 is TGTGCCAGTAGTATTGCCGAGCGGGTGGCAGGTACGGATACGCAGTATTTT. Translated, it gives CASSIAERVAGTDTQYF.

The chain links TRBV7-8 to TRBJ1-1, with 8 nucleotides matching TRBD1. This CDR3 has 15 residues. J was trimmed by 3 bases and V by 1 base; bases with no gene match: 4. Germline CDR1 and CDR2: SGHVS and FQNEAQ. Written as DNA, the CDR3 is TGTGCCAGCAGCTTAGGCGGGACAGGCCACACTGAAGCTTTCTTT. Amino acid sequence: CASSLGGTGHTEAFF.

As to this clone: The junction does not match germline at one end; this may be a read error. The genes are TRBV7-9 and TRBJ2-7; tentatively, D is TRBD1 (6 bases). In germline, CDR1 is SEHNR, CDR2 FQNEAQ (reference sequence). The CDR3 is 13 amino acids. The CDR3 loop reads CASTLQGRYEQYF. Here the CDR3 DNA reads TGTGCCAGCACCTTACAGGGAAGGTACGAGCAGTACTTC. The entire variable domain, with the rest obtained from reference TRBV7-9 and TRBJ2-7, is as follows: DTGVSQNPRHKITKRGQNVTFRCDPISEHNRLYWYRQTLGQGPEFLTYFQNEAQLEKSRLLSDRFSAERPKGSFSTLEIQRTEQGDSAMYLCASTLQGRYEQYFGPGTRLTVT.

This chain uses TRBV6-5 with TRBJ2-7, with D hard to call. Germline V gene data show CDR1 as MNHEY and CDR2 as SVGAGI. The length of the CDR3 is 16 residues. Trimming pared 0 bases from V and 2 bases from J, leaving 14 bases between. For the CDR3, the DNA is TGTGCCAGCAGTTACTCCGGAACTAAAGAGGCCTACGAGCAGTACTTC. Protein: CASSYSGTKEAYEQYF.

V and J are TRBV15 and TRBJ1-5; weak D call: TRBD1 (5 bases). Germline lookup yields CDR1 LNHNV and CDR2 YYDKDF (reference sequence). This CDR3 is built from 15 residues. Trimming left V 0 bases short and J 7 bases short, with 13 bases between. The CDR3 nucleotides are TGTGCCACCAGCAGAGATGGGCAGGGCGCCCAGCCCCAGCATTTT. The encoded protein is CATSRDGQGAQPQHF.

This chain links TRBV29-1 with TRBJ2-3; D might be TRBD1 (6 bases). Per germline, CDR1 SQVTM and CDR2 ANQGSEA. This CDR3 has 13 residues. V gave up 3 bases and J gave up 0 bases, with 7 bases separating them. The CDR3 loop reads CSVERGSTDTQYF. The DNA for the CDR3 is TGCAGCGTTGAGAGGGGGAGCACAGATACGCAGTATTTT.

The CDR3 DNA is TGTGCCAGCAGCCGGACTAGCGACAGCTCCTACAATGAGCAGTTCTTC. Protein sequence: CASSRTSDSSYNEQFF. V gene TRBV7-2 combines with J gene TRBJ2-1, with 9 positions matching TRBD2. Germline values: CDR1 SGHTA, CDR2 FQGNSA. The trim removed 5 bases at V and 0 bases at J, leaving 5 bases unmatched. The CDR3 totals 16 residues.

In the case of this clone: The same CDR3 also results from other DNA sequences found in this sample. CDR3 amino acids: CASSLGGGATNEKLFF. DNA of the CDR3: TGTGCCAGCAGTTTAGGGGGAGGAGCAACTAATGAAAAACTGTTTTTT. This chain connects TRBV28 to TRBJ1-4; the D gene is possibly TRBD1 (5 bases). The ends were cut back, 2 bases at V and 0 bases at J, with 10 bases in the middle. Germline V gene sequence: CDR1 MDHEN, CDR2 SYDVKM. The CDR3 covers 16 residues.

CDR3 loop: CASSYRQGNGYTF. CDR3 DNA: TGTGCCAGCAGTTACAGGCAGGGCAATGGCTACACCTTC. This rearrangement joins TRBV6-5 to TRBJ1-2; the D gene is possibly TRBD1 (5 bases). The CDR3 covers 13 residues. Trimming removed 2 bases from V and 6 bases from J, with 10 bases in between. Germline assignment: CDR1 MNHEY and CDR2 SVGAGI.

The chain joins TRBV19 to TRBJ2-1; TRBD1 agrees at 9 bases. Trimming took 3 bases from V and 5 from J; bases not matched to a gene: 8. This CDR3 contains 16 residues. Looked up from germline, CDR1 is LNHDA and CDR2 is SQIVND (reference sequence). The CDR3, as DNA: TGTGCCAGTAGTATGCGCAAGGACAGGGGACACAATGAGCAGTTCTTC. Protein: CASSMRKDRGHNEQFF.

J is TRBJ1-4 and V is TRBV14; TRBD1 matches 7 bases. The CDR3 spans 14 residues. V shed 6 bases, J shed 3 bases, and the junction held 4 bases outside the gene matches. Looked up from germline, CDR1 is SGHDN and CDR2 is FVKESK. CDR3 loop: CASRHGTANEKLFF. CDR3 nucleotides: TGTGCCAGCAGACACGGGACAGCTAATGAAAAACTGTTTTTT.

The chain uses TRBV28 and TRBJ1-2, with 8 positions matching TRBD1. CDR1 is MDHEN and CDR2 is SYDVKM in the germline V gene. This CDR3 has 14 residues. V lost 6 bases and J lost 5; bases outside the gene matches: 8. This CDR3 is CASSGGTGGYGYTF. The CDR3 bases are TGTGCCAGCAGCGGGGGGACAGGTGGTTATGGCTACACCTTC.

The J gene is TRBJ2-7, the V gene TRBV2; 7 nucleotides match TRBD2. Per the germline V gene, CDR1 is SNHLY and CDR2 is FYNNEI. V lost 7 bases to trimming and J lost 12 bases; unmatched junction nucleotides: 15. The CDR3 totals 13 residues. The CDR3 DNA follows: TGTGCCAGCATTTCCGGGGACTACCAAATGCCGTACTTC. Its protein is CASISGDYQMPYF.

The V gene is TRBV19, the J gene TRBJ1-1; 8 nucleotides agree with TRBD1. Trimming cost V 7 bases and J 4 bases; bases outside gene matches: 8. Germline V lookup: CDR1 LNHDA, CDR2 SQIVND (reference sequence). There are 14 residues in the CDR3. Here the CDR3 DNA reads TGTGCCAGTACCCCGGACAGGGTGGGCACTGAAGCTTTCTTT. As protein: CASTPDRVGTEAFF.